The present T cell receptor beta chain was sequenced within a study of T-cell memory formation after mild COVID-19. The overall study: Largely, TCR clusters stayed within a single donor.

The germline CDR1 and CDR2 sequences are SGHRS and YFSETQ. This CDR3 region has 15 residues. Trimming took off 4 bases at V and 0 bases at J, with 10 bases between the two ends. Via MiXCR, TCRdb re-called the 5' RACE reads, giving one row per CDR3 protein. This sample has a few hundred thousand distinct CDR3 sequences, with roughly 17% found just once. To note about this clonotype: Its antigen is undetermined.

Study-wide results and limits: Pre-infection memory contained some responding clones, which suggested that cross-reactive memory had joined. CD4+ clones that contracted lay mainly in CM and EM; CD8+ ones lay in EMRA.

The source material was PBMCs or a T cell subset sorted from them (not recorded which). This sequence was found in a man younger than 35 who had mild COVID-19 (a few samples of this study predate the infection). Cell type and time point are not known. The rearrangement links TRBV5-1 to TRBJ1-4, with D perhaps TRBD1 (5 bases). Written as DNA, the CDR3 is TGCGCCAGCAGCCCAACAGGAGCAACTAATGAAAAACTGTTTTTT. Its protein product is CASSPTGATNEKLFF.